This T cell receptor beta chain was identified during a study of blood T cell repertoires in COVID-19. Study-wide background: COVID-19 samples collected from the United States, Italy and Spain covered acute and convalescent phases. T cells, B-cell-depleted T cells, or PBMCs supplied cDNA or gDNA.

Donors in Cohort 3 counted as recovered after two negative PCRs, clearance, or symptom resolution. Germline loops: CDR1 SGHVS, CDR2 FQNEAQ. The CDR3 loop spans 17 amino acids. V lost 1 base to trimming and J lost 5 bases, with 17 bases between them. In the original workflow: Estimation of nucleated cell counts relied on the amplification of reference gene primers. Libraries were prepared by immunoSEQ multiplex PCR; TCRdb keeps only in-frame clonotypes and omits some of them. V, J and clone size are taken as reported in that table, and D and trimming were inferred from the DNA itself. The top ten hold approximately 4.4% of the sample, which has 150,000 or so clones, roughly 80% seen once.

Sequencing was carried out using PBMCs or T cells enriched from blood (not recorded which). The V and J genes are TRBV7-8 and TRBJ1-4, with D unresolved. The receptor comes from a woman aged 45-59 years who had recovered from COVID-19. The CDR3 nucleotides read TGTGCCAGCAGCTTAGAGAGGGCCTTTTCTCTGAATGAAAAACTGTTTTTT. This sequence encodes CASSLERAFSLNEKLFF.